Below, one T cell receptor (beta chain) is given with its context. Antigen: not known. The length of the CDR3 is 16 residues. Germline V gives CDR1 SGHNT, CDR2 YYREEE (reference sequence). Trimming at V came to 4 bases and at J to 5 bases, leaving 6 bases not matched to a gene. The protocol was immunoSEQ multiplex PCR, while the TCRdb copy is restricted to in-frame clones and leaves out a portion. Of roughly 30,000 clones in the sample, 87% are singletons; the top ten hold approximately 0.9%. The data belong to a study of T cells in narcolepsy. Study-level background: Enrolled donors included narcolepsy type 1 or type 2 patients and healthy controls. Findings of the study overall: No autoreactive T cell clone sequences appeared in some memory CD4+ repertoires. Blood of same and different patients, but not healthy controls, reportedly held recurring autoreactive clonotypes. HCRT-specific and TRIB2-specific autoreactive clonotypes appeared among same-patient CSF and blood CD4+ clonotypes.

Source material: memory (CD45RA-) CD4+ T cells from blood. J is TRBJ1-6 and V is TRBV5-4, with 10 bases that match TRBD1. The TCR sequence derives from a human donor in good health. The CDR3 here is CASSKEDRGDNSPLHF. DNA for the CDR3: TGTGCCAGCAGCAAGGAGGACAGGGGGGATAATTCACCCCTCCACTTT.